This T cell receptor (beta chain) appears in the sequencing data of a study of T cells after somatic rescue of genetic block. Measured with immunoSEQ multiplex PCR; TCRdb has only the in-frame clones, and not every one. Of 60,000 to 90,000 clones in the sample, more than 75% were seen once. This sequence was found in a man younger than 40. Sequenced input: peripheral blood mononuclear cells (PBMCs).

For the CDR3, the DNA is TGTGCCAGCAGTCTTGGGGAAATCTATGGCTACACCTTC. Its translation is CASSLGEIYGYTF. This sequence joins TRBV5-4 and TRBJ1-2; D is unresolved. The CDR3 is 13 residues long. Per the germline V gene, CDR1 is SGHNT and CDR2 is YYREEE (reference sequence). The germline V and J ends were trimmed by 5 bases and 4 bases, with 12 bases remaining between them.